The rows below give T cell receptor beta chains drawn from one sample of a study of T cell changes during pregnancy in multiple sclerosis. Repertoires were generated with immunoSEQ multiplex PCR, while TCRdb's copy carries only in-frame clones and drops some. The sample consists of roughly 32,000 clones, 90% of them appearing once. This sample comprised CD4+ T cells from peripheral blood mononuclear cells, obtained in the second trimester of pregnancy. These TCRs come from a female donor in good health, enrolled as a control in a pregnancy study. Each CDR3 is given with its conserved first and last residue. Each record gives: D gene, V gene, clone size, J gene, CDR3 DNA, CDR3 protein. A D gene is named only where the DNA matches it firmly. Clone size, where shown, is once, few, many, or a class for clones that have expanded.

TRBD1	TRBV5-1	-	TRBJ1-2	TGCGCCAGCAGCTTCAACACAGGGGCGGTCTATGGCTACACCTTC	CASSFNTGAVYGYTF
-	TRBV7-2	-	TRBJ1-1	TGTGCCAGCAGCTTAGTTTTAGTCTCACTTTCTGAAGCTTTCTTT	CASSLVLVSLSEAFF
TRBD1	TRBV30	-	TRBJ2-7	TGTGCCTGGAGCGGACAGGGTGGGTCCTACGAGCAGTACTTC	CAWSGQGGSYEQYF
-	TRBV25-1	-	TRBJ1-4	TGTGCCCGGTTGACAATGAGATGGGAAAAACTGTTTTTT	CARLTMRWEKLFF
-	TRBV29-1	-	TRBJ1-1	TGCAGCGTTGACGGACGGGGGGGCACTGAAGCTTTCTTT	CSVDGRGGTEAFF
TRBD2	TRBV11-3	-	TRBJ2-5	TGTGCCAGCAGCGCAGGAGCGGGGGCTACGACAGAGACCCAGTACTTC	CASSAGAGATTETQYF
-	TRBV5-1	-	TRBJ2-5	TGCGCCAGCAGCTTGTACGGGGGTGAAGAGACCCAGTACTTC	CASSLYGGEETQYF
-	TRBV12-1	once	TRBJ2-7	TGTGCCAGCAGCCCCCGGGGGGCTAGCGCTTACGAGCAGTACTTC	CASSPRGASAYEQYF
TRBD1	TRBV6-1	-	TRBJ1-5	TGTGCCAGCAGTGAAGCGGGGACAGCCTCGCAGCCCCAGCATTTT	CASSEAGTASQPQHF
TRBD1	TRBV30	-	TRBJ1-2	TGTGCCTGGGATCAGGGGGCAGGCGGCTACACCTTC	CAWDQGAGGYTF
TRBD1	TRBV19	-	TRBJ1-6	TGTGCCAGTAGCCCCCGGTCCGTAGGAGTCGGGACAGCCGTCACCCTCTATAATTCACCCCTCCACTTT	CASSPRSVGVGTAVTLYNSPLHF
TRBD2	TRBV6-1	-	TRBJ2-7	TGTGCCAGCAGATCTCTAGCGGGAATCAACGAGCAGTACTTC	CASRSLAGINEQYF
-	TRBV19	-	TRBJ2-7	TGTGCCAGTAGTCAACGGGGTGACGAGCAGTACTTC	CASSQRGDEQYF
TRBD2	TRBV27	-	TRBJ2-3	TGTGCCAGCAGTCTGGGGAGATCGGGGGGAGATACGCAGTATTTT	CASSLGRSGGDTQYF
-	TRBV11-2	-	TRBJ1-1	TGTGCCAGCAGCCCCGGGTTGACAGTCTGGGACACTGAAGCTTTCTTT	CASSPGLTVWDTEAFF
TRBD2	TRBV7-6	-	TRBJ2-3	TGTGCCAGCAGTCTAAAACATCCCGCTAGCGGGAGTTTGATCACAGATACGCAGTATTTT	CASSLKHPASGSLITDTQYF
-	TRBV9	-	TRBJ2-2	TGTGCCAGCAGCGTAGACCAGGGCCTAAACACCGGGGAGCTGTTTTTT	CASSVDQGLNTGELFF
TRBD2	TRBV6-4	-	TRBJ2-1	TGTGCCAGCAGTATAGCGGGAGGCCCCTCTTTTGAGCAGTTCTTC	CASSIAGGPSFEQFF
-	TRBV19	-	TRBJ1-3	TGTGCCAGTACCAATCAGGGGCCGGGAAACACCATATATTTT	CASTNQGPGNTIYF
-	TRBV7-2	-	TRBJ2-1	TGTGCCAGCAGCTTAGTTGCGGAGCGTACCAATGAGCAGTTCTTC	CASSLVAERTNEQFF
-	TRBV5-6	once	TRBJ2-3	TGTGCCACCACCTCGGACAGCGGTGGACCCCTTTCCACAGATACGCAGTATTTT	CATTSDSGGPLSTDTQYF
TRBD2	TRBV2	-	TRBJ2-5	TGTGCCAGCAGTGACGCTACTAGCGGGAGAGGCCAAGAGACCCAGTACTTC	CASSDATSGRGQETQYF
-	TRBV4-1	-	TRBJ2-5	TGCGCCAGCAGCCAGGCGGAGGCCCAAGAGACCCAGTACTTC	CASSQAEAQETQYF
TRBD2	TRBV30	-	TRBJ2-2	TGTGCCTGGACCTCTTTAACGGCTAGCGGGAGGGCCACCGGGGAGCTGTTTTTT	CAWTSLTASGRATGELFF